Shown below are 29 T cell receptor beta chains from a single sample sequenced in a study of T cells in Graves' hyperthyroidism and ophthalmopathy. It was RNA transcripts that yielded the amplified TCR beta CDR3 regions. With the HTBI primer set, the TCR CDR3 went through a first round of RT-PCR. Each CDR3 protein gets one entry after TCRdb re-called the multiplex PCR reads with MiXCR. The repertoire holds some 800,000 distinct CDR3 sequences, with about two fifths as singletons. The specimen sequenced was blood. These receptors were collected from a man between 18 and 35 years old with Graves' hyperthyroidism.

V gene TRBV15 combines with J gene TRBJ1-2; D might be TRBD1 (6 bases). With 5 bases removed from V and 5 bases from J, the gap between germline ends came to 15 bases. The CDR3 has 14 amino acids. Germline-derived CDR1 and CDR2 are LNHNV and YYDKDF (reference sequence). CDR3 amino acids: CATSRYQGSYGYTF. The CDR3 nucleotides are TGTGCCACCAGCCGCTACCAGGGGAGTTATGGCTACACCTTC.

This clonotype was observed once. The chain recombines TRBV10-2 with TRBJ2-7, with a possible D match to TRBD1 (6 bases). V lost 0 bases and J lost 2, with 11 bases in between. Germline values: CDR1 WSHSY, CDR2 SAAADI. CDR3 length: 15 residues. As DNA, the CDR3 is TGCGCCAGCAGTGAGTCGGCAGGGGTACCCTACGAGCAGTACTTC. This encodes CASSESAGVPYEQYF.

The chain couples TRBV2 to TRBJ2-2; 7 bases fit TRBD2. The CDR3 is 14 amino acids. Germline trimming cut 10 bases from V and 5 bases from J; bases unmatched to any gene: 10. Germline V gene data show CDR1 as SNHLY and CDR2 as FYNNEI. Here the CDR3 DNA reads TGTGCCACCCTGGGGGGGGGGAAGACCGGGGAGCTGTTTTTT. Translation gives CATLGGGKTGELFF. Together with reference TRBV2 and TRBJ2-2, the CDR3 gives the full variable domain: EPEVTQTPSHQVTQMGQEVILRCVPISNHLYFYWYRQILGQKVEFLVSFYNNEISEKSEIFDDQFSVERPDGSNFTLKIRSTKLEDSAMYFCATLGGGKTGELFFGEGSRLTVL.

The chain recombines TRBV12-5 with TRBJ1-2, with TRBD1 as a possible D gene (5 bases). V was shortened by 3 bases and J by 0 bases, with 5 bases between the two germline ends. The CDR3 covers 13 residues. CDR1 is LGHNT, CDR2 FRNRAP, per germline. The CDR3 bases are TGTGCTAGTGGTTTACAGGCTAACTATGGCTACACCTTC. This encodes CASGLQANYGYTF.

This clonotype was observed many times. This chain connects TRBV12-3 or TRBV12-4 to TRBJ1-2, with D unresolved. With 5 bases removed from V and 2 bases from J, the gap between germline ends came to 15 bases. The CDR3 is 15 residues long. CDR3 sequence (DNA): TGTGCCAGCAGTGACCCGGACGATGGAAACTATGGCTACACCTTC. Translated, it gives CASSDPDDGNYGYTF.

This clonotype was seen repeatedly, ten times or more. The gene calls are TRBV19 and TRBJ1-4, with TRBD1 as a possible D gene (6 bases). The germline V and J ends were trimmed by 8 bases and 4 bases, with 11 bases remaining between them. Germline V gene data show CDR1 as LNHDA and CDR2 as SQIVND (reference sequence). The CDR3 length is 13 residues. The CDR3 region has the DNA TGTGCCAGTCGACAGGACTTTAATGAAAAACTGTTTTTT. It codes for CASRQDFNEKLFF.

This clonotype has only a few counts. The chain combines TRBV20-1 with TRBJ2-7; weak D call: TRBD1 (5 bases). Germline-derived CDR1 and CDR2 are DFQATT and SNEGSKA (reference sequence). The V and J ends lost 4 bases and 2 bases respectively, with 12 bases between them. The CDR3 length is 13 residues. The CDR3 region has the DNA TGCAGTGCTAAAGCTGACAGCCCCTACGAGCAGTACTTC. Translating gives CSAKADSPYEQYF.

J is TRBJ2-2 and V is TRBV7-9; TRBD1 is a possible D gene (6 bases). Trimming pared 6 bases from V and 3 bases from J, leaving 11 bases between. Germline lookup yields CDR1 SEHNR and CDR2 FQNEAQ (reference sequence). The CDR3 consists of 14 residues. CDR3 region: CASSPGHDTGELFF. CDR3 bases: TGTGCCAGCAGTCCGGGACATGACACCGGGGAGCTGTTTTTT.

This clonotype was picked up many times. The chain recombines TRBV29-1 with TRBJ1-2, with TRBD1 matching over 12 bases. The J segment lost 5 bases and the V segment lost 6 bases, leaving 10 bases of the junction unmatched. In germline, CDR1 is SQVTM, CDR2 ANQGSEA. The CDR3 sequence is 15 residues long. This CDR3 reads CSVAHGGQGAYGYTF. In DNA form, the CDR3 reads TGCAGCGTCGCTCACGGGGGACAGGGGGCGTATGGCTACACCTTC.

This clonotype was counted at least ten times. The V gene is TRBV5-6, the J gene TRBJ1-2, with D hard to call. This CDR3 region has 14 residues. With 1 base removed from V and 2 bases from J, the gap between germline ends came to 9 bases. In germline, CDR1 is SGHDT, CDR2 YYEEEE. CDR3: CASSLRGRNYGYTF. CDR3 bases: TGTGCCAGCAGCTTGAGAGGGAGGAACTATGGCTACACCTTC.

Worth noting for this clonotype: Relative to the germline gene, one junction end is altered; a read error may explain this. V gene TRBV7-9 combines with J gene TRBJ2-7; TRBD1 aligns across 10 bases. The CDR3 spans 16 residues. Per the germline V gene, CDR1 is SEHNR and CDR2 is FQNEAQ (reference sequence). The CDR3 DNA reads as TGCGCCAGCAGCCAGGGCACTTACGGGACAGGGGTTGAGCAGTACTTC. Translated: CASSQGTYGTGVEQYF.

This clonotype was seen ten or more times. The rearrangement joins TRBV2 to TRBJ1-4; D not resolved. The CDR3 consists of 13 residues. Deletions cut 6 bases from V and 5 bases from J, with 10 bases between. The germline V gene has CDR1 SNHLY and CDR2 FYNNEI. In DNA form, the CDR3 reads TGTGCCAGCAGGTGGTCTTGGAATGAAAAACTGTTTTTT. Residues: CASRWSWNEKLFF.

V gene TRBV5-1 combines with J gene TRBJ1-5; 11 positions agree with TRBD1. This CDR3 comprises 17 residues. Losses at the gene ends were 4 bases for V and 2 bases for J; bases not matched to a gene: 8. Germline CDR1 and CDR2: SGHRS and YFSETQ. The CDR3 nucleotides are TGCGCCAGCAGCGCCGCAGGGACAGGGGGTGGCAATCAGCCCCAGCATTTT. Encoded protein: CASSAAGTGGGNQPQHF. The entire variable domain, with the rest obtained from reference TRBV5-1 and TRBJ1-5, is as follows: KAGVTQTPRYLIKTRGQQVTLSCSPISGHRSVSWYQQTPGQGLQFLFEYFSETQRNKGNFPGRFSGRQFSNSRSEMNVSTLELGDSALYLCASSAAGTGGGNQPQHFGDGTRLSIL.

J is TRBJ2-1 and V is TRBV7-9; 7 bases are a match to TRBD2. Germline-derived CDR1 and CDR2 are SEHNR and FQNEAQ (reference sequence). V lost 5 bases to trimming and J lost 9 bases; unmatched junction nucleotides: 13. This CDR3 is built from 15 residues. CDR3 in amino acids: CASSALGGVGPEQFF. For the CDR3, the DNA is TGTGCCAGCAGCGCCCTGGGGGGGGTCGGCCCTGAGCAGTTCTTC.

This sequence joins TRBV7-9 and TRBJ1-4, with unresolved D. V was pared by 5 bases and J by 7 bases, with 14 bases between. CDR1 and CDR2 from the germline V gene are SEHNR and FQNEAQ (reference sequence). This CDR3 region has 14 residues. Here the CDR3 reads CASSQDPDGEKLFF. As DNA, the CDR3 is TGTGCCAGCAGCCAAGATCCGGATGGTGAAAAACTGTTTTTT.

The chain has TRBV10-3 and TRBJ1-5; weak D call: TRBD1 (5 bases). Germline CDR1 is ENHRY and CDR2 is SYGVKD. The CDR3 extends over 14 amino acids. In DNA form, the CDR3 reads TGTGCTACCATGACAGCGGGAAGCAATCAGCCCCAGCATTTT. Amino acids: CATMTAGSNQPQHF.

This clonotype showed up many times. The chain is built from TRBV7-2 and TRBJ2-5; no definite D call. Per germline, CDR1 SGHTA and CDR2 FQGNSA. V gave up 3 bases and J gave up 7 bases, with 12 bases separating them. The CDR3 sequence is 13 residues long. CDR3: CASSFLQEGTQYF. CDR3 in DNA: TGTGCCAGCAGCTTTCTTCAGGAAGGGACCCAGTACTTC.

Turning to this clonotype: A much larger clone is a single base away; this may be a read error. The genes are TRBV2 and TRBJ2-2; no reliable D call. The CDR3 totals 13 residues. In germline, CDR1 is SNHLY, CDR2 FYNNEI. In DNA, the CDR3 is TGTGTCAGCAGTGAAGTATCCGGCGGGGAGCTGTTTTTT. It yields the protein CVSSEVSGGELFF.

This rearrangement joins TRBV9 to TRBJ2-7, with D perhaps matching TRBD1 (5 bases). The CDR3 totals 14 residues. V shed 3 bases and J shed 2 bases, with 12 bases lying between them. Per germline, CDR1 SGDLS and CDR2 YYNGEE. The CDR3 bases are TGTGCCAGCAGCGGAGACAGAAAACCCTACGAGCAGTACTTC. Amino acid sequence: CASSGDRKPYEQYF. Combining the CDR3 with reference TRBV9 and TRBJ2-7 gives the whole variable domain DSGVTQTPKHLITATGQRVTLRCSPRSGDLSVYWYQQSLDQGLQFLIQYYNGEERAKGNILERFSAQQFPDLHSELNLSSLELGDSALYFCASSGDRKPYEQYFGPGTRLTVT.

This clonotype was observed many times. The CDR3 bases are TGCAGTGCTAGTGCCGACCGAGCAGCTTTCTTT. Translating gives CSASADRAAFF. The chain has TRBV20-1 and TRBJ1-1; D gene ambiguous. CDR1 and CDR2 (germline): DFQATT, SNEGSKA (reference sequence). The CDR3 length is 11 residues. The V and J ends lost 3 bases and 10 bases respectively, with 12 bases between them.

There are a few counts of this clonotype. This chain uses TRBV2 with TRBJ1-1; D is perhaps TRBD1 (5 bases). Germline V gene data show CDR1 as SNHLY and CDR2 as FYNNEI. The CDR3 is made up of 14 amino acids. Deletions cut 8 bases from V and 1 base from J, with 14 bases between. The CDR3 spells CASPYEGPNTEAFF. CDR3 in DNA: TGTGCCAGCCCCTACGAGGGGCCGAACACTGAAGCTTTCTTT.

The sample holds many counts of this clonotype. The chain is built from TRBV7-9 and TRBJ1-2; D may be TRBD1 (5 bases). CDR1 is SEHNR, CDR2 FQNEAQ, per germline (reference sequence). V shed 5 bases and J shed 4 bases, with 11 bases lying between them. The CDR3 consists of 13 residues. The DNA for the CDR3 is TGTGCCAGCAGCCCGGGACGGCCCTATGGCTACACCTTC. This codes for CASSPGRPYGYTF.

With respect to this clonotype: Its ends do not fully match the called genes, so a read error is possible. The CDR3 DNA sequence: TGTGCCAGCAGCTTGCCAGGCAATCAGCTCCAGCATTTT. Residues: CASSLPGNQLQHF. The rearrangement uses TRBV7-2 and TRBJ1-5; D unresolved. The CDR3 is made up of 13 amino acids. Germline CDR1 is SGHTA and CDR2 is FQGNSA.

The rearrangement joins TRBV20-1 to TRBJ1-3; 12 nucleotides agree with TRBD1. Germline V lookup: CDR1 DFQATT, CDR2 SNEGSKA (reference sequence). This CDR3 is built from 16 residues. Trimming removed 0 bases from V and 2 bases from J; junction bases left unmatched: 2. The CDR3: CSARDGTGGAGNTIYF. CDR3 coding DNA: TGCAGTGCTAGAGATGGGACAGGGGGCGCTGGAAACACCATATATTTT.

This clonotype has only a few counts. The chain recombines TRBV6-6 with TRBJ1-5, with D possibly matching TRBD1 (6 bases). This CDR3 spans 15 amino acids. Trimming left V 7 bases short and J 0 bases short, with 13 bases between. CDR1 is MNHNY and CDR2 is SVGAGI in the germline V gene (reference sequence). The CDR3 DNA reads TGTGCCAGCAACCACAGGGCGGATAGCAATCAGCCCCAGCATTTT. This encodes CASNHRADSNQPQHF.

This clonotype was detected a few times. J is TRBJ2-5 and V is TRBV6-5; 11 bases are shared with TRBD2. V lost 6 bases and J lost 5; bases outside the gene matches: 8. Germline V gives CDR1 MNHEY, CDR2 SVGAGI. There are 15 residues in the CDR3. CDR3 sequence: CASRALAGVVETQYF. CDR3 in DNA: TGTGCCAGCAGGGCACTAGCGGGAGTCGTGGAGACCCAGTACTTC.

The rearrangement joins TRBV7-9 to TRBJ2-5; D not certain. V gave up 3 bases and J gave up 2 bases, with 13 bases separating them. Germline values: CDR1 SEHNR, CDR2 FQNEAQ (reference sequence). This CDR3 has 15 amino acids. CDR3 sequence reads: CASSLEKRPQETQYF. The DNA for the CDR3 is TGTGCCAGCAGCTTGGAGAAAAGACCTCAAGAGACCCAGTACTTC.

This clonotype was found many times. The gene calls are TRBV25-1 and TRBJ2-7; TRBD2 is a possible D gene (7 bases). Germline V lookup: CDR1 MGHDK, CDR2 SYGVNS. There are 13 residues in the CDR3. V was clipped by 3 bases and J by 7 bases, with 13 bases between them. Here the CDR3 reads CASSEWGGGEQYF. DNA for the CDR3: TGTGCCAGCAGTGAGTGGGGAGGGGGGGAGCAGTACTTC.

This clonotype appeared once. A much larger clone lies one base from this, so it may be a read error. The CDR3 here is CASSPRTAGGANYGYTF. CDR3 DNA sequence: TGTGCCAGCAGCCCCCGGACAGCAGGAGGGGCTAACTATGGCTACACCTTC. The chain joins TRBV19 to TRBJ1-2; a weak D match, TRBD1 (6 bases). The V gene's germline CDR1 is LNHDA and CDR2 SQIVND (reference sequence). V dropped 9 bases and J dropped 0 bases, with 23 bases sitting between them. The CDR3 consists of 17 residues.